Sequencing of this T cell receptor (beta chain) was carried out in a study of blood T cell repertoires in COVID-19. Whole-study context: T cells, B-cell-depleted T cells, or PBMCs provided the cDNA or gDNA that served as material.

Clones were sequenced by immunoSEQ multiplex PCR, and TCRdb holds only the in-frame ones, with some missing. The table shows some 340,000 clones, with 65% to 85% occurring only once. The germline V and J ends were trimmed by 1 base and 8 bases, with 8 bases remaining between them. Germline loops: CDR1 MNHNY, CDR2 SVGAGI (reference sequence). This CDR3 spans 12 amino acids. The chain combines TRBV6-6 with TRBJ1-2; the D is unclear. The clonotype comes from a man aged 25 to 40 with active or convalescent COVID-19. Sequenced material: peripheral blood. CDR3 nucleotide sequence: TGTGCCAGCAGTTACTTGGGCGACGGCTACACCTTC. This translates into CASSYLGDGYTF.